Sequencing of this T cell receptor (beta chain) was carried out in a study of T-cell reconstitution after alpha-beta-depleted transplantation in children. Findings of the study overall: By one year post-transplant, T-cell counts and diversity largely arose from T cells that were newly produced. Reportedly, only several hundred clones from non-depleted graft cells drove alpha-beta T-cell counts at about two months. Where some patients showed high TCRbeta diversity at day 60, it came from recipient T cells and thymic progenitors that had survived.

As regards this clonotype: Its antigen is still unknown.

CDR3 length: 17 amino acids. The germline gives CDR1 MNHEY, CDR2 SVGAGI. V lost 2 bases and J lost 5; bases outside the gene matches: 14. A TCRbeta library incorporating unique molecular identifiers was prepared. TCRdb re-called the PCR reads through MiXCR, storing one row per CDR3 protein. The sample shows some 840,000 distinct CDR3 sequences, around 15% of them seen only once. The source is a male patient younger than 18 who had a stem cell transplant for acute lymphoblastic leukemia, so the T cells may come from the graft donor. The material sequenced was PBMCs, mostly from graft donor cells, taken 360 days after TCRalphabeta/CD19-depleted stem cell transplant. J is TRBJ2-5 and V is TRBV6-5, with TRBD1 identical over 7 bases. CDR3: CASSYNVVRGSRETQYF. The CDR3 nucleotides read TGTGCCAGCAGTTACAACGTAGTCAGGGGGAGTCGGGAGACCCAGTACTTC.